This T cell receptor (beta chain) was recorded in a study of human T cells and chemical hapten exposure (dated by TCRdb to 2020 to 2022). Some background on the complete study: For sensitization, 2% DPC in acetone was applied to a roughly 2 cm by roughly 2 cm area of upper inner arm skin. Throughout the approximately 24-week study period, patients were also given weekly therapeutic DPC doses on the scalp. Blood was sampled from patients pre-sensitization (week 0) and at 2, 6 and about 24 weeks after DPC sensitization. This study followed changes in the peripheral blood TCR repertoire in vivo during primary and secondary sensitization of alopecia patients to the hapten diphenylcyclopropenone (DPC). About 30 alopecia patients provided blood for TCR sequencing at one to four time points (pre-sensitization, 2, 6 and 24 weeks). Most of the patients in the cohort were female, and the cohort covered alopecia areata with under or over 50% scalp involvement, alopecia totalis and alopecia universalis. Libraries were combined into a pool for sequencing, and differences in TCR yield between samples came mainly from small differences in library volumes within the pool. Patch testing was done on the upper back using Finn chambers containing 0.01% DPC, and results were scored after 6 days according to International Contact Dermatitis Research Group standards. On the study overall, not on this receptor specifically: Repeated subsampling changed both the strength of the expansion versus patch-test correlation and the threshold at which that correlation became significant. Compared with pre-sensitization or healthy control sets, expanded TCRs formed significantly more large CDR3 similarity clusters, which is consistent with antigen-driven responses. The number of TCRs above 1 in 1000 frequency did not change with DPC sensitization; there was no evidence of global repertoire structure alterations. Patch test score was positively correlated with the number of PT1 expanded TCRs, with significance at thresholds 8, 16 and 32 but not at 4. Because all patients had alopecia, a presumed autoimmune disease, the immune response of the patients might differ from that of healthy individuals.

A remark on this clonotype: The antigen this receptor binds is unknown. No clone much larger than this one lies a single base away; base qualities are absent.

In the germline V gene, CDR1 corresponds to MNHNS and CDR2 to SASEGT. V is pared back by 6 bases and J by 2 bases, with 13 bases lying between the germline termini. CDR3 length: 15 amino acids, cysteine to phenylalanine. Just the 45-base CDR3 DNA is kept, in frame starting at base 1. Library generation was performed with RACE. Sequencing used a NextSeq 500. During library preparation, unique molecular identifiers were attached to individual cDNA molecules so that TCRs could be counted in a quantitative, reproducible way. Both TCR alpha and TCR beta chains were sequenced from each blood RNA sample. In the authors' own workflow: Samples had a median of roughly 100,000 TCRs, with a range from roughly 23,224 to 700,000. V, J and CDR3 annotation of the TCR reads was carried out using the Decombinator software suite. Every sample was subsampled to the same number of TCRs (28,000) for the PS versus PT1 abundance plots. TCRs were defined as expanded if absent before sensitization and observed at least eight times at the 2-week time point. In TCRdb, the public reads were trimmed at Q25 with fastp and aligned with MiXCR, with productive beta chains retained. Rows merge per CDR3 protein into single entries with the most common DNA and genes. Here the V and J calls rest on TCRdb's processing, not on the authors' analysis. This sample is represented by some 44,000 distinct CDR3 sequences; around 9% of them were singletons. The leading ten clones occupy 15% of the sample.

The time point label, read with the paper, signifies: patch test 2, 6 weeks after DPC sensitization. What this sample's treatment or condition label stands for: therapeutic diphenylcyclopropenone sensitization with weekly scalp DPC. At every patch-test visit, the blood draw took place before the patch test was put on. Patients were eligible if aged 18 to 70, diagnosed with alopecia and judged suitable for DPC therapy, and pregnant patients were excluded. Total RNA was isolated from unfractionated whole blood collected in Tempus Blood RNA tubes. The input for sequencing was whole blood, taken in connection with sensitization to the hapten diphenylcyclopropenone (DPC). The TCR comes from a middle-aged woman with alopecia areata. Some clones in this sample may be carry-over from other donors' samples. The chain links TRBV6-1 with TRBJ2-2, with the D call perhaps TRBD1 or TRBD2, each one matching 5 bases. The base sequence is TGTGCCAGCAGGGGACCTTCCGGCAACACCGGGGAGCTGTTTTTT. Its product reads: CASRGPSGNTGELFF.